The 28 T cell receptor beta chains presented below share a single source sample, sequenced in a study of T cell repertoires in cytomegalovirus infection. Each CDR3 protein is one row after TCRdb ran MiXCR on the reads. The sample shows some 700,000 distinct CDR3 sequences, 35% of them seen only once. Sequences were obtained from PBMCs. The origin of the receptors is a human donor in good health (CMV status not recorded). Some clones in this sample may be carry-over from other donors' samples.

The V call is TRBV12-3 or TRBV12-4, the J call TRBJ2-1, with D possibly TRBD1 on 5 matching bases. The CDR3 has 12 amino acids. Trimming removed 0 bases from V and 14 bases from J, with 11 bases in between. CDR3 nucleotide sequence: TGTGCCAGCAGTTTAGCGAGACAGAACAAGTTCTTC. It yields the protein CASSLARQNKFF.

Concerning this clonotype itself: One junction end disagrees with the germline gene, perhaps due to a read error. V is TRBV12-3 or TRBV12-4 and J is TRBJ2-1; the match to TRBD2 covers 7 bases. The CDR3 spans 16 residues. The CDR3 DNA reads TGTGCCAGCAGCCTAAAAGCGGGACCAGTATACAATGAGCAGTTATTC. Protein: CASSLKAGPVYNEQLF.

The V gene is TRBV5-1, the J gene TRBJ1-2; no clear D. The CDR3 extends over 14 amino acids. The V end was cut by 4 bases, the J end by 1 base, with 11 bases between. In germline, CDR1 is SGHRS, CDR2 YFSETQ. In nucleotides, the CDR3 is TGCGCCAGCAGCCCTCGGACGGATAACTATGGCTACACCTTC. Translated, it gives CASSPRTDNYGYTF.

This chain joins TRBV28 and TRBJ1-2; tentative D call: TRBD1 (5 bases). V was trimmed by 4 bases and J by 8 bases, leaving 14 bases between them. The CDR3 spans 13 residues. Germline CDR1 MDHEN, CDR2 SYDVKM. The CDR3 region is CASSSGNSRGYTF. CDR3 nucleotide sequence: TGTGCCAGCAGTTCAGGGAATAGTCGAGGCTACACCTTC.

The CDR3 DNA reads as TGTGCCAGCAGCAACCCCGGGATCAGCTCCTATGGCTACACCTTC. Protein: CASSNPGISSYGYTF. This chain links TRBV7-3 with TRBJ1-2, with D unclear. This CDR3 contains 15 residues. V lost 5 bases, J lost 4 bases, and 17 bases lay in between. Germline assignment: CDR1 SGHTA and CDR2 FQGTGA.

With respect to this clonotype: One end of the junction is discordant with germline, which a read error may explain. V is TRBV5-1 and J is TRBJ1-1; 7 positions match TRBD1. The germline V gene has CDR1 SGHRS and CDR2 YFSETQ. The CDR3 consists of 16 residues. CDR3: CAGSLLQAAGGTEAFF. The CDR3 coding sequence is TGCGCCGGCAGCTTGTTACAGGCCGCAGGGGGCACTGAAGCTTTCTTT.

The CDR3 region is CASSVRTGRLLDEQFF. The CDR3 DNA follows: TGTGCCAGCAGCGTGCGGACAGGAAGGCTGCTGGATGAGCAGTTCTTC. V usage is TRBV5-4 and J usage is TRBJ2-1; TRBD1 matches 7 bases. V trimming: 4 bases; J trimming: 8 bases; junction bases outside the gene matches: 15. The CDR3 runs 16 residues. Per germline, CDR1 SGHNT and CDR2 YYREEE (reference sequence).

This clonotype came up a few times. The chain carries TRBV6-6 and TRBJ2-5; a weak D match, TRBD1 (6 bases). The CDR3 sequence is 15 residues long. The germline V gene encodes CDR1 MNHNY and CDR2 SVGAGI (reference sequence). V was clipped by 5 bases and J by 2 bases, with 15 bases between them. The CDR3 DNA reads TGTGCCAGCAGTCAATCAGGACAGAGTCAAGAGACCCAGTACTTC. This translates into CASSQSGQSQETQYF.

V usage is TRBV5-5 and J usage is TRBJ2-7, with 13 nucleotides matching TRBD2. This CDR3 contains 15 residues. V lost 3 bases, J lost 6 bases, and 6 bases stayed unmatched. CDR1 is SGHKS, CDR2 YYEKEE, per germline (reference sequence). This CDR3 reads CASSSGLAGAPEQYF. In DNA, the CDR3 is TGTGCCAGCAGCTCCGGACTAGCGGGAGCCCCCGAGCAGTACTTC. Complete variable domain (other parts from reference TRBV5-5 and TRBJ2-7): DAGVTQSPTHLIKTRGQQVTLRCSPISGHKSVSWYQQVLGQGPQFIFQYYEKEERGRGNFPDRFSARQFPNYSSELNVNALLLGDSALYLCASSSGLAGAPEQYFGPGTRLTVT.

V is TRBV12-3 or TRBV12-4 and J is TRBJ2-6; D gene ambiguous. V was cut by 6 bases and J by 0 bases, with 9 bases left in between. This CDR3 spans 15 amino acids. In DNA, the CDR3 is TGTGCCAGCAGCAACCACGACTCTGGGGCCAACGTCCTGACTTTC. Protein sequence: CASSNHDSGANVLTF.

The chain joins TRBV7-9 to TRBJ2-1, with 8 nucleotides matching TRBD1. Losses at the gene ends were 1 base for V and 4 bases for J; bases not matched to a gene: 6. Germline CDR1 reads SEHNR; CDR2 reads FQNEAQ (reference sequence). The CDR3 runs to 16 residues. CDR3 residues: CASSLVSGGRYNEQFF. The CDR3 nucleotides are TGTGCCAGCAGCTTAGTCTCAGGGGGCAGGTACAATGAGCAGTTCTTC.

A note on this clonotype: At one end, the junction sequence differs from germline, possibly due to a read error. This chain joins TRBV7-6 and TRBJ2-1; D ambiguous. CDR3 length: 12 amino acids. The V gene's germline CDR1 is SGHVS and CDR2 FNYEAQ. The chain's CDR3 is CASSLALDEHFF. DNA of the CDR3: TGTGCCAGCAGCTTAGCACTGGATGAGCATTTCTTC.

This clonotype showed up just a few times. The J gene is TRBJ2-6, the V gene TRBV7-2; no definite D call. The CDR3 has 17 residues. The germline V and J ends were trimmed by 2 bases and 1 base, with 12 bases remaining between them. CDR1 and CDR2 from the germline V gene are SGHTA and FQGNSA. This CDR3 is CASSLFALRSGANVLTF. Written as DNA, the CDR3 is TGTGCCAGCAGCTTATTCGCCCTAAGGTCTGGGGCCAACGTCCTGACTTTC.

This clonotype was observed at least ten times. The V gene is TRBV7-8, the J gene TRBJ1-2; D is undetermined. Germline CDR1 reads SGHVS; CDR2 reads FQNEAQ. The CDR3 is 14 amino acids. Between the trimmed V and J ends, which lost 5 bases and 4 bases, there was a span of 14 bases. The CDR3 protein is CASSPHPGGYGYTF. The CDR3 nucleotides are TGTGCCAGCAGCCCCCACCCGGGAGGCTATGGCTACACCTTC.

This clonotype has just a few counts. The chain combines TRBV12-3 or TRBV12-4 with TRBJ2-6; no clear D gene. V was cut by 8 bases and J by 4 bases, with 6 bases left in between. There are 12 residues in the CDR3. The CDR3 loop reads CASGRGANVLTF. The CDR3 coding sequence is TGTGCCAGCGGCCGGGGGGCCAACGTCCTGACTTTC.

The chain employs TRBV6-8 and TRBJ2-2; TRBD1 aligns across 7 bases. CDR3 length: 13 amino acids. The trim removed 4 bases at V and 9 bases at J, leaving 5 bases unmatched. Germline V gene sequence: CDR1 MNHGY, CDR2 SAAAGT. CDR3 amino acids: CASSSTGEWELFF. As DNA, the CDR3 is TGTGCCAGCAGTTCAACAGGGGAGTGGGAGCTGTTTTTT.

This chain uses TRBV28 with TRBJ2-7; 13 nucleotides agree with TRBD2. Germline V lookup: CDR1 MDHEN, CDR2 SYDVKM. This CDR3 spans 16 amino acids. Trimming took 5 bases from V and 4 from J; bases not matched to a gene: 8. CDR3 DNA sequence: TGTGCCAGCAGTCCCCGGCGACTAGCGGGGGGATACGAGCAGTACTTC. This sequence encodes CASSPRRLAGGYEQYF.

This chain joins TRBV7-3 and TRBJ1-1; the match to TRBD1 covers 8 bases. CDR3 length equals 13 residues. Per the germline V gene, CDR1 is SGHTA and CDR2 is FQGTGA. Germline trimming cut 5 bases from V and 8 bases from J; bases unmatched to any gene: 7. In DNA form, the CDR3 reads TGTGCCAGCAGCGATGGGACAGGACCCGAAGCTTTCTTT. It is translated as CASSDGTGPEAFF.

With respect to this clonotype: With a much larger clone just one base away, this may be a read error. V gene TRBV7-6 combines with J gene TRBJ1-4; no clear D gene. Trimming stripped 5 bases from V and 0 bases from J, with 7 bases between. CDR3 length: 14 residues. The germline gives CDR1 SGHVS, CDR2 FNYEAQ. CDR3 residues: CASSHVSTNEKLFF. CDR3 nucleotide sequence: TGTGCCAGCAGCCACGTCTCAACTAATGAAAAACTGTTTTTT.

This clonotype was detected many times. This chain connects TRBV7-2 to TRBJ2-1; D remains unclear. In germline, CDR1 is SGHTA, CDR2 FQGNSA. The CDR3 is 16 amino acids. Between the trimmed V and J ends, which lost 1 base and 7 bases, there was a span of 17 bases. This CDR3 reads CASSLDTRKVGNEQFF. CDR3 nucleotides: TGTGCCAGCAGCTTAGATACACGAAAGGTTGGGAATGAGCAGTTCTTC.

V gene TRBV28 combines with J gene TRBJ1-1, with a possible D match to TRBD1 (5 bases). The germline V gene has CDR1 MDHEN and CDR2 SYDVKM. The CDR3 sequence is 15 residues long. Deletions cut 10 bases from V and 1 base from J, with 19 bases between. CDR3 DNA: TGTGCCATCTACCTAATTGGGACGGGGAACACTGAAGCTTTCTTT. Its protein product is CAIYLIGTGNTEAFF. The whole variable domain, remainder taken from reference TRBV28 and TRBJ1-1, is DVKVTQSSRYLVKRTGEKVFLECVQDMDHENMFWYRQDPGLGLRLIYFSYDVKMKEKGDIPEGYSVSREKKERFSLILESASTNQTSMYLCAIYLIGTGNTEAFFGQGTRLTVV.

This chain connects TRBV6-1 to TRBJ1-1; D ambiguous. Germline V CDR1 and CDR2: MNHNS, SASEGT. V shed 2 bases and J shed 1 base, with 5 bases lying between them. The CDR3 is made up of 13 amino acids. This chain's CDR3 is CASSEWRNTEAFF. CDR3 nucleotide sequence: TGTGCCAGCAGTGAATGGAGGAACACTGAAGCTTTCTTT.

V usage is TRBV10-3 and J usage is TRBJ2-7; perhaps TRBD2 as D (6 bases). V lost 3 bases, J lost 2 bases, and 14 bases lay in between. The CDR3 spans 15 residues. Germline CDR1 reads ENHRY; CDR2 reads SYGVKD. The CDR3 DNA reads as TGTGCCATCAGTGAACCTTGGCGGGGCACCTACGAGCAGTACTTC. It encodes CAISEPWRGTYEQYF.

This clonotype was seen many times. The rearrangement links TRBV7-6 to TRBJ1-6, with D unclear. Trimming stripped 7 bases from V and 7 bases from J, with 11 bases between. The CDR3 is 13 residues long. Germline CDR1 reads SGHVS; CDR2 reads FNYEAQ. CDR3 region: CASNPTRNSPLHF. In DNA, the CDR3 is TGTGCCAGCAACCCGACGAGGAATTCACCCCTCCACTTT.

The rearrangement joins TRBV11-1 to TRBJ2-3, with D tentatively TRBD2 (6 bases). The CDR3 has 15 residues. The germline V gene has CDR1 SGHAT and CDR2 FQDESV (reference sequence). Trimming cost V 3 bases and J 3 bases, with 13 bases left between them. For the CDR3, the DNA is TGTGCCAGCAGCTTCGGGGACTTAGGGACAGATACGCAGTATTTT. Translated: CASSFGDLGTDTQYF.

This clonotype was recorded a few times. The chain has TRBV28 and TRBJ2-5; the D gene is possibly TRBD2 (6 bases). In germline, CDR1 is MDHEN, CDR2 SYDVKM. The CDR3 totals 15 residues. The germline V and J ends were trimmed by 3 bases and 9 bases, with 20 bases remaining between them. This CDR3 reads CASSLAIIGWRAQYF. CDR3 DNA: TGTGCCAGCAGTTTGGCGATTATTGGATGGAGGGCCCAGTACTTC.

This clonotype was recorded many times. The V and J genes are TRBV6-2 or TRBV6-3 and TRBJ2-7, with 9 bases fitting TRBD1. The CDR3 length is 15 residues. Trimming cost V 4 bases and J 4 bases; bases outside gene matches: 8. CDR1 and CDR2 (germline): MNHEY, SVGEGT. The CDR3 DNA reads as TGTGCCAGCAGTTTGCCGCAGGGACAGGGATACGAGCAGTACTTC. Translation gives CASSLPQGQGYEQYF.

The chain has TRBV12-3 or TRBV12-4 and TRBJ1-3; D perhaps matches TRBD1 (5 bases). V was cut by 8 bases and J by 3 bases, with 8 bases left in between. This CDR3 is 12 amino acids long. The CDR3 spells CASGDSGNTIYF. As DNA, the CDR3 is TGTGCCAGCGGAGACAGTGGAAACACCATATATTTT.